This TCR beta chain is drawn from a study of patients and donors after allogeneic stem cell transplantation. The CDR3 has 15 residues. Trimming cost V 0 bases and J 2 bases; bases outside gene matches: 6. Germline assignment: CDR1 DFQATT and CDR2 SNEGSKA (reference sequence). TCRdb reanalysed the RT-PCR reads using MiXCR and keeps one entry per CDR3 protein. Among approximately 140,000 distinct CDR3 sequences, approximately 37% were seen once, and the ten largest hold less than 60%. The receptor comes from a human donor who was either an allogeneic HSCT recipient or a stem cell or donor lymphocyte infusion donor (not recorded which). It is not recorded whose cells these are; they may come from a transplant donor. The V gene is TRBV20-1, the J gene TRBJ1-2; 7 bases are shared with TRBD1. Sequencing used blood, either unsorted or a sorted T cell fraction (not recorded which). The CDR3 spells CSARDGTDPNYGYTF. In DNA form, the CDR3 reads TGCAGTGCTAGAGATGGGACAGACCCCAACTATGGCTACACCTTC.